This TCR beta chain derives from a study of CD4 T cells in relation to SARS-CoV-2 and coronaviruses. Background on the study: TCR beta CDR3s were sequenced after 10-day antigen culture of PBMCs.

Here immunoSEQ multiplex PCR was the method, and the copy in TCRdb shows in-frame clones only, minus some. The profile covers approximately 20,000 clones, with just under 80% appearing a single time and less than 20% taken by the ten largest. Unexposed donor CD4+ T cells date from about 2011-2018, before the COVID-19 pandemic. CD4+ T cells were isolated from the cells after nine to eleven days of culture. Testing used SARS-CoV-2 S/N and four cold-coronavirus spikes on unexposed-donor CD4+ T cells, cells permitting. Only a few counts were recorded for this clone. The antigen is not known. V was cut by 6 bases and J by 4 bases, with 9 bases left in between. Germline CDR1 reads SGHTA; CDR2 reads FQGTGA. The CDR3 is 12 amino acids.

The material sequenced was CD4+ T cells from PBMCs, cultured in vitro. This sequence joins TRBV7-3 and TRBJ1-2; D unclear. The clonotype originates from a human donor in good health. Here the CDR3 DNA reads TGTGCCAGCAGTTTAGAGGGCTATGGCTACACCTTC. Translating it yields CASSLEGYGYTF.